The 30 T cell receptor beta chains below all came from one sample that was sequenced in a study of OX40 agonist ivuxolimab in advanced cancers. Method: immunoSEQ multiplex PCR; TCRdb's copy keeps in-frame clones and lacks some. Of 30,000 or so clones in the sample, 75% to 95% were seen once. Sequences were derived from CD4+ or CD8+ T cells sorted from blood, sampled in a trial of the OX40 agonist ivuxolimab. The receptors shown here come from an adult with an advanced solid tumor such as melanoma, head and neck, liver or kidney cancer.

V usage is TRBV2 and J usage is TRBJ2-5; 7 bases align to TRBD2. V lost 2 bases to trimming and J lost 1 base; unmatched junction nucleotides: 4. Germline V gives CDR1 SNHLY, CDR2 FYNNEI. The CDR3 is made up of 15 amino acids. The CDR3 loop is CASSERGLPQETQYF. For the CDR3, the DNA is TGTGCCAGCAGTGAAAGGGGACTACCCCAAGAGACCCAGTACTTC. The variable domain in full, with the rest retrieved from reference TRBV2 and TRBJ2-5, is EPEVTQTPSHQVTQMGQEVILRCVPISNHLYFYWYRQILGQKVEFLVSFYNNEISEKSEIFDDQFSVERPDGSNFTLKIRSTKLEDSAMYFCASSERGLPQETQYFGPGTRLLVL.

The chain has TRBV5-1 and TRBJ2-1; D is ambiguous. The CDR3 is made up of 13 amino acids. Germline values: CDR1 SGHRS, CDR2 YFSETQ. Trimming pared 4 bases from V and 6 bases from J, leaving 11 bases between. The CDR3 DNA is TGCGCCAGCAGCCAAACGAGTGGCAATGAGCAGTTCTTC. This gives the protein CASSQTSGNEQFF.

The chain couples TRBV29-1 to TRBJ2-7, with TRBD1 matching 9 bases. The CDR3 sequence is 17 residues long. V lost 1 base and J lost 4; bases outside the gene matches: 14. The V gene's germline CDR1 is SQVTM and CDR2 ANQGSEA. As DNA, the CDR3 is TGCAGCGTTGAAGGGACAGGGGTTGGCGGGAGAAGATACGAGCAGTACTTC. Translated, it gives CSVEGTGVGGRRYEQYF.

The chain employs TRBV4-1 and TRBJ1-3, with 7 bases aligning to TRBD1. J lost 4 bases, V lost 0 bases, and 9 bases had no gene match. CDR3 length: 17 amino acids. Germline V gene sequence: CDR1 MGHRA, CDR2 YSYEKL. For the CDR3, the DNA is TGCGCCAGCAGCCAAGATCAAACAGGGGCATACGGAAACACCATATATTTT. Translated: CASSQDQTGAYGNTIYF.

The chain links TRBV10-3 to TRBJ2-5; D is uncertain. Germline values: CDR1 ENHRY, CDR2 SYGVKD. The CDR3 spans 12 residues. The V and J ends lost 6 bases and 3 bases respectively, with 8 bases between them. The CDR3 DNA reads TGTGCCATCAGAAGCCCGGAAGAGACCCAGTACTTC. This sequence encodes CAIRSPEETQYF.

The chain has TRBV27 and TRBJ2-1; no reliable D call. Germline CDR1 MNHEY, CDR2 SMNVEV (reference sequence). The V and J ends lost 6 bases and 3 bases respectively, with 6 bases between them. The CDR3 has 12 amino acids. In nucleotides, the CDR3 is TGTGCCAGCAGCCCGGGCTACAATGAGCAGTTCTTC. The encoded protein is CASSPGYNEQFF.

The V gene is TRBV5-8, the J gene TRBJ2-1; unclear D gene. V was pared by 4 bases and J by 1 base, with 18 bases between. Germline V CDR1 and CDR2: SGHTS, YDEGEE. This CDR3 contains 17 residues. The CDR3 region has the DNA TGTGCCAGCAGCCCCCCTTTGGTGTCCCCTTCCTACAATGAGCAGTTCTTC. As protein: CASSPPLVSPSYNEQFF.

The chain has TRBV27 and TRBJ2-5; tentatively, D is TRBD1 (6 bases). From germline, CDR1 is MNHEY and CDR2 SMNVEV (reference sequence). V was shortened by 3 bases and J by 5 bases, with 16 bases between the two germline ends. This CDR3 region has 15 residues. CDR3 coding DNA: TGTGCCAGCAGTTTGGGGCAGGGGTTTTTGGAGACCCAGTACTTC. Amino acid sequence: CASSLGQGFLETQYF.

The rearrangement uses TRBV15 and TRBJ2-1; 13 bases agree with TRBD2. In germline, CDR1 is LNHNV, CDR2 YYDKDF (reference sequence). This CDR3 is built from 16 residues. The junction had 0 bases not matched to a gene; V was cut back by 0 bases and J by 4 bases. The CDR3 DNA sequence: TGTGCCACCAGCAGAGAGGGACTAGCGGGATACAATGAGCAGTTCTTC. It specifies CATSREGLAGYNEQFF.

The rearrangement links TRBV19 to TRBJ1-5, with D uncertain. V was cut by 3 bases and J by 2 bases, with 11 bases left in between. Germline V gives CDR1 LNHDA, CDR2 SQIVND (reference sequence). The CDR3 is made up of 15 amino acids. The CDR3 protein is CASSIFWGGNQPQHF. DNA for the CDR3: TGTGCCAGTAGTATCTTTTGGGGTGGCAATCAGCCCCAGCATTTT. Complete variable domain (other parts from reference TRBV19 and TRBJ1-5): DGGITQSPKYLFRKEGQNVTLSCEQNLNHDAMYWYRQDPGQGLRLIYYSQIVNDFQKGDIAEGYSVSREKKESFPLTVTSAQKNPTAFYLCASSIFWGGNQPQHFGDGTRLSIL.

CDR3 DNA: TGTGCCAGCAGTTTATCGAAGCAGCTATCCACTGAAGCTTTCTTT. Translation gives CASSLSKQLSTEAFF. The chain has TRBV27 and TRBJ1-1; D remains ambiguous. Per the germline V gene, CDR1 is MNHEY and CDR2 is SMNVEV (reference sequence). The CDR3 spans 15 residues. V lost 0 bases and J lost 4, with 12 bases in between.

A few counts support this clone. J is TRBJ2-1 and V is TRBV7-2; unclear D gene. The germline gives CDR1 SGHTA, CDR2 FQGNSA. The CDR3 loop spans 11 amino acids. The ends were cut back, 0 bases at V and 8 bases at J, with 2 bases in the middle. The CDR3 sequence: CASSLAYEQFF. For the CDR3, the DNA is TGTGCCAGCAGCTTAGCATATGAGCAGTTCTTC.

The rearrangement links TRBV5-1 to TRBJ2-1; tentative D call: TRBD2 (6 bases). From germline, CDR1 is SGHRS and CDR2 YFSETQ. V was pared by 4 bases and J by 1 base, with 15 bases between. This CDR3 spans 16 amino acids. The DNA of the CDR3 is TGCGCCAGCAGCCTAAATAGCGGTTATTCCTACAATGAGCAGTTCTTC. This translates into CASSLNSGYSYNEQFF.

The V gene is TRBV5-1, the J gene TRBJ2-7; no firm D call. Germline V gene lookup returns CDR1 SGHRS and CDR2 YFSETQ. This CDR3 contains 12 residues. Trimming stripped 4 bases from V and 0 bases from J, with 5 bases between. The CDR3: CASSPPSYEQYF. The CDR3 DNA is TGCGCCAGCAGCCCCCCCTCCTACGAGCAGTACTTC.

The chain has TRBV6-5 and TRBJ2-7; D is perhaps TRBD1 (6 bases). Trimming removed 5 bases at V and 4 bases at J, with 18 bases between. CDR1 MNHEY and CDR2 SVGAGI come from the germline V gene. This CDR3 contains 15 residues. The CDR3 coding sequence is TGTGCCAGCAGTCACCTAGGGGACAAGGGGTACGAGCAGTACTTC. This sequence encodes CASSHLGDKGYEQYF.

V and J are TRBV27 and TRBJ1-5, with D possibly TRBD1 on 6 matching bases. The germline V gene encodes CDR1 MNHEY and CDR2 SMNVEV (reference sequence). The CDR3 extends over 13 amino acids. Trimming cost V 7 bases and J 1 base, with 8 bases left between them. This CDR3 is CASMGASNQPQHF. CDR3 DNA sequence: TGTGCCAGCATGGGGGCGAGCAATCAGCCCCAGCATTTT.

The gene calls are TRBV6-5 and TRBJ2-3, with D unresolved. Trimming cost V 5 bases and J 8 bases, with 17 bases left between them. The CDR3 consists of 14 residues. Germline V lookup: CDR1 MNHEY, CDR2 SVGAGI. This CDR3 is CASSPHGVDPTQYF. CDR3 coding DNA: TGTGCCAGCAGTCCACATGGGGTGGACCCTACGCAGTATTTT.

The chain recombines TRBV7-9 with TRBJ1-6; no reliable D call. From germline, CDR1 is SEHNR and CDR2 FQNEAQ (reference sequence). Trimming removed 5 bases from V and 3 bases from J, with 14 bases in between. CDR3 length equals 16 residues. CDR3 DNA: TGTGCCAGCAGCCCCTTAGGGCATCTCTATAATTCACCCCTCCACTTT. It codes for CASSPLGHLYNSPLHF.

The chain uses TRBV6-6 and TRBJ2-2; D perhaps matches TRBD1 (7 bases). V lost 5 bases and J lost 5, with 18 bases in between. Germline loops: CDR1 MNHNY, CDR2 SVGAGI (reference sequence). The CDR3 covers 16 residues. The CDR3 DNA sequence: TGTGCCAGCAGTACTCCCCGGACAGGAGGGACCGGGGAGCTGTTTTTT. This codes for CASSTPRTGGTGELFF.

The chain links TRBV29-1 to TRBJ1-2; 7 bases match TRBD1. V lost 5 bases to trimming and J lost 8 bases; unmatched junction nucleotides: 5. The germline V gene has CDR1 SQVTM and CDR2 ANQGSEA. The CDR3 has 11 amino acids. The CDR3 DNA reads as TGCAGCGTTCCTACAGGGGACGGCTACACCTTC. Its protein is CSVPTGDGYTF.

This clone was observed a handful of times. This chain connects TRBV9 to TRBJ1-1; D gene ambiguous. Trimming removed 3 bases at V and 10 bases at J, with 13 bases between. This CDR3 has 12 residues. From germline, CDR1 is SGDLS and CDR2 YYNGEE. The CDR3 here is CASSDTRGPAFF. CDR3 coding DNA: TGTGCCAGCAGCGACACCCGAGGGCCAGCTTTCTTT.

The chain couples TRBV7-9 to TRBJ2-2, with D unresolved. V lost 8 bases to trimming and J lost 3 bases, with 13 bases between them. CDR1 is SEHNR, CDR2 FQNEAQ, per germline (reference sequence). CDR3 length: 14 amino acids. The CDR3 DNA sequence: TGTGCCAGCTCCCCCAGGACGTACACCGGGGAGCTGTTTTTT. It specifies CASSPRTYTGELFF.

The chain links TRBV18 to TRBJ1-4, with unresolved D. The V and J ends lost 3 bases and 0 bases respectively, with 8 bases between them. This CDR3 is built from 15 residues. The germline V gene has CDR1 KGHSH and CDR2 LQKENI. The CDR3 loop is CASSPTGATNEKLFF. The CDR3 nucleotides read TGTGCCAGCTCACCCACGGGCGCAACTAATGAAAAACTGTTTTTT.

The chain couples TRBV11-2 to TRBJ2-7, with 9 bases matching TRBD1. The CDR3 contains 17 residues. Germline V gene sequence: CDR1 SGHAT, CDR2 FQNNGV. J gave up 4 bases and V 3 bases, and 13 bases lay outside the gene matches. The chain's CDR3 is CASSFPMVVGQGYEQYF. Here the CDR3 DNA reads TGTGCCAGCAGCTTCCCAATGGTCGTGGGACAGGGATACGAGCAGTACTTC.

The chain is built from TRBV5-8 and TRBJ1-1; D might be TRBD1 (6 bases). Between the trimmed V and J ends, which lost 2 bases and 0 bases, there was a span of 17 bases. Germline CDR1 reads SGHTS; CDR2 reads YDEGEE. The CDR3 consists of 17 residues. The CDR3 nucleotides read TGTGCCAGCAGCTTTAGGGGGTCAGACGTCATGAACACTGAAGCTTTCTTT. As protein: CASSFRGSDVMNTEAFF.

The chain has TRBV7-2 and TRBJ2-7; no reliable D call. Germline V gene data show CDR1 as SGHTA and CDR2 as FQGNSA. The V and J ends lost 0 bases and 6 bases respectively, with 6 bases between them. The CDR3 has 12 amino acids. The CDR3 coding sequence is TGTGCCAGCAGCTTAGCTCCTGGCGAGCAGTACTTC. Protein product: CASSLAPGEQYF.

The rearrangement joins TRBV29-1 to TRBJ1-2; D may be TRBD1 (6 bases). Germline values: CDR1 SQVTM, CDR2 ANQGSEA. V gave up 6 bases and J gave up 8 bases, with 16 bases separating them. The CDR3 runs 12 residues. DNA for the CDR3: TGCAGCGTACCGGGACACCCTCGAGGCTACACCTTC. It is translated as CSVPGHPRGYTF.

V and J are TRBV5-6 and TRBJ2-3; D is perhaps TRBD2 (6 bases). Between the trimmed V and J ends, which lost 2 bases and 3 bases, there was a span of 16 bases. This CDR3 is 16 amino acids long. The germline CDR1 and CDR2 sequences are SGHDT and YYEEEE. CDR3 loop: CASSFMSGGETDTQYF. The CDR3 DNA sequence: TGTGCCAGCAGCTTCATGTCTGGCGGGGAGACAGATACGCAGTATTTT.

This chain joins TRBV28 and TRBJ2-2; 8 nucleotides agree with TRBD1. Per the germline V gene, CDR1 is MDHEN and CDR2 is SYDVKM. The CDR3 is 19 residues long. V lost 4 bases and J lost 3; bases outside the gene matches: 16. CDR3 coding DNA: TGTGCCAGCAGTTCCATACCCTTTTCGGACAGGGCTTACACCGGGGAGCTGTTTTTT. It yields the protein CASSSIPFSDRAYTGELFF.

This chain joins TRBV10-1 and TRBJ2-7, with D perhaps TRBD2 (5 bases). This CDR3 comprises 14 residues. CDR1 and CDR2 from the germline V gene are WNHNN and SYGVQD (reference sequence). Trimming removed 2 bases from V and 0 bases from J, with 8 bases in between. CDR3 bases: TGCGCCAGCAGTGAGGGGAGAAGCTCCTACGAGCAGTACTTC. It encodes CASSEGRSSYEQYF.